The next 17 T cell receptor beta chains were all read from a single sample in a study of blood T cell repertoires in COVID-19. Sequencing used immunoSEQ multiplex PCR; TCRdb keeps in-frame clones, though not all of them. The table includes roughly 70,000 clones, roughly 89% detected once. Sequencing input: peripheral blood. These receptors were taken from a man older than 75 with acute or convalescent COVID-19.

J is TRBJ2-1 and V is TRBV27; TRBD1 matches at 9 bases. Trimming removed 4 bases from V and 3 bases from J; junction bases left unmatched: 4. CDR3 size: 15 residues. Germline V gene sequence: CDR1 MNHEY, CDR2 SMNVEV (reference sequence). Here the CDR3 reads CASSYTGGLYNEQFF. CDR3 bases: TGTGCCAGCAGTTACACAGGGGGCCTCTACAATGAGCAGTTCTTC.

The chain has TRBV18 and TRBJ2-1; TRBD2 matches at 11 bases. The CDR3 has 17 residues. V lost 6 bases, J lost 6 bases, and 13 bases stayed unmatched. The germline V gene has CDR1 KGHSH and CDR2 LQKENI. The CDR3 bases are TGTGCCAGCTCTCCCCCACTCGGGACTAGCGGTCCCAATGAGCAGTTCTTC. It yields the protein CASSPPLGTSGPNEQFF. Full variable domain (missing parts from reference TRBV18 and TRBJ2-1): NAGVMQNPRHLVRRRGQEARLRCSPMKGHSHVYWYRQLPEEGLKFMVYLQKENIIDESGMPKERFSAEFPKEGPSILRIQQVVRGDSAAYFCASSPPLGTSGPNEQFFGPGTRLTVL.

V is TRBV25-1 and J is TRBJ2-3, with 9 bases that match TRBD1. V gave up 5 bases and J gave up 6 bases; unmatched junction bases: 9. Germline lookup yields CDR1 MGHDK and CDR2 SYGVNS. The CDR3 is 15 amino acids. CDR3 protein: CASSSTGGIRDTQYF. DNA of the CDR3: TGTGCCAGCAGTTCGACAGGGGGTATTCGGGATACGCAGTATTTT.

This clone came up a few times. The gene calls are TRBV7-9 and TRBJ2-2; tentatively, D is TRBD1 (5 bases). This CDR3 contains 14 residues. CDR1 is SEHNR, CDR2 FQNEAQ, per germline (reference sequence). The V end lost 7 bases, the J end lost 5 bases, and 14 bases lay between the germline ends. The CDR3 spells CASTSNPGTGELFF. Here the CDR3 DNA reads TGTGCCAGCACCTCGAACCCAGGGACCGGGGAGCTGTTTTTT.

The chain carries TRBV7-2 and TRBJ1-2; D gene unclear. Germline CDR1 and CDR2: SGHTA and FQGNSA. CDR3 length: 14 amino acids. V gave up 7 bases and J gave up 4 bases, with 16 bases separating them. This CDR3 reads CASTEVGFGYGYTF. CDR3 sequence (DNA): TGTGCCAGCACCGAGGTGGGTTTTGGCTATGGCTACACCTTC.

The CDR3 spells CATSDAGTDNEKLFF. In nucleotides, the CDR3 is TGTGCCACCAGTGACGCCGGGACAGATAATGAAAAACTGTTTTTT. This sequence joins TRBV24-1 and TRBJ1-4, with TRBD1 matching 7 bases. Germline V gene data show CDR1 as KGHDR and CDR2 as SFDVKD. This CDR3 has 15 residues. J was trimmed by 4 bases and V by 4 bases; bases with no gene match: 5.

The V and J genes are TRBV29-1 and TRBJ1-1, with 9 positions matching TRBD1. V lost 5 bases, J lost 4 bases, and 2 bases stayed unmatched. Germline V gene data show CDR1 as SQVTM and CDR2 as ANQGSEA. The CDR3 sequence is 12 residues long. The DNA for the CDR3 is TGCAGCGTTTCGACAGGGGGCACTGAAGCTTTCTTT. It specifies CSVSTGGTEAFF.

V and J are TRBV27 and TRBJ2-7; possibly TRBD2 for D (5 bases). Trimming left V 2 bases short and J 3 bases short, with 8 bases between. Per the germline V gene, CDR1 is MNHEY and CDR2 is SMNVEV (reference sequence). This CDR3 has 13 amino acids. The CDR3, as DNA: TGTGCCAGCAGTTTAGCTAGCAACTACGAGCAGTACTTC. Translating it yields CASSLASNYEQYF.

The table lists this clone with a count of one. This chain links TRBV6-4 with TRBJ2-5, with 10 bases aligning to TRBD2. Germline V gene sequence: CDR1 MRHNA, CDR2 SNTAGT. CDR3 size: 15 residues. V trimming: 0 bases; J trimming: 5 bases; junction bases outside the gene matches: 3. The CDR3 is CASSDSAGGLETQYF. The CDR3 nucleotides read TGTGCCAGCAGTGACTCAGCGGGGGGGCTGGAGACCCAGTACTTC.

The chain uses TRBV10-1 and TRBJ2-2; weak D call: TRBD2 (6 bases). Germline loops: CDR1 WNHNN, CDR2 SYGVQD (reference sequence). The CDR3 sequence is 13 residues long. Trimming removed 5 bases from V and 4 bases from J, with 8 bases in between. The CDR3 nucleotides read TGCGCCAGCAGTTGGGGGGTCACCGGGGAGCTGTTTTTT. This gives the protein CASSWGVTGELFF.

V usage is TRBV7-2 and J usage is TRBJ2-5, with 15 bases lining up with TRBD2. CDR3 length: 16 amino acids. Germline V gene sequence: CDR1 SGHTA, CDR2 FQGNSA. V gave up 9 bases and J gave up 5 bases; unmatched junction bases: 10. The CDR3 sequence is CASYLGLAGGRETQYF. Here the CDR3 DNA reads TGTGCCAGTTACTTGGGACTAGCGGGAGGTCGCGAGACCCAGTACTTC.

The rearrangement uses TRBV5-1 and TRBJ2-5; D perhaps matches TRBD1 (6 bases). Trimming removed 4 bases from V and 4 bases from J, with 11 bases in between. Germline V gene sequence: CDR1 SGHRS, CDR2 YFSETQ. This CDR3 spans 13 amino acids. The CDR3: CASSIQGGETQYF. CDR3 sequence (DNA): TGCGCCAGCAGCATACAGGGTGGAGAGACCCAGTACTTC.

This rearrangement joins TRBV29-1 to TRBJ2-1; TRBD1 matches 9 bases. Germline CDR1 reads SQVTM; CDR2 reads ANQGSEA. The ends lost 7 bases at V and 7 bases at J; junction bases unmatched: 5. This CDR3 is built from 12 residues. The CDR3 DNA is TGCAGCGGCCGACAGGGGGAAAATGAGCAGTTCTTC. Translation gives CSGRQGENEQFF.

The chain has TRBV29-1 and TRBJ2-3, with TRBD1 identical over 10 bases. This CDR3 has 12 residues. J gave up 3 bases and V 6 bases, and 0 bases lay outside the gene matches. The V gene's germline CDR1 is SQVTM and CDR2 ANQGSEA. This chain's CDR3 is CSVDRGTDTQYF. The CDR3 DNA reads TGCAGCGTGGACAGGGGGACAGATACGCAGTATTTT.

J is TRBJ2-7 and V is TRBV21-1; the D call in the table, TRBD1, was not verified against the DNA. TRBV21-1 is listed as a pseudogene. The CDR3 is 17 amino acids. This CDR3 is CASKDTVAPPSSYEQYF. CDR3 sequence (DNA): TGTGCCAGCAAAGACACCGTGGCCCCCCCGAGCTCCTACGAGCAGTACTTC.

V is TRBV27 and J is TRBJ1-1, with 10 bases lining up with TRBD1. Trimming at V came to 6 bases and at J to 1 base, leaving 5 bases not matched to a gene. The germline V gene encodes CDR1 MNHEY and CDR2 SMNVEV (reference sequence). The CDR3 is 15 residues long. Here the CDR3 DNA reads TGTGCCAGCAGGCTGACAGGGGGCGGGAACACTGAAGCTTTCTTT. As protein: CASRLTGGGNTEAFF.

This clone showed up just a few times. The gene calls are TRBV10-3 and TRBJ1-5; TRBD1 might be the D (6 bases). CDR3 length equals 12 residues. With 10 bases removed from V and 8 bases from J, the gap between germline ends came to 15 bases. Germline-derived CDR1 and CDR2 are ENHRY and SYGVKD. This CDR3 reads CATQDSVEPQHF. The DNA of the CDR3 is TGTGCCACCCAGGACAGCGTAGAGCCCCAGCATTTT.